The 4 T cell receptor beta chains reported below all come from one sample, sequenced in a study of cytomegalovirus exposure and HLA in healthy donors. Use of 60 Vbeta and 13 Jbeta primers characterized the PCR. Measured with immunoSEQ multiplex PCR; TCRdb has only the in-frame clones, and not every one. The sample includes 70,000 to 100,000 clones, just under 70% of them seen just once. Sequencing was performed on PBMCs. Every receptor here comes from a man between 50 and 59 years old in good health and CMV-seronegative.

J is TRBJ1-4 and V is TRBV30; TRBD1 is a possible D gene (6 bases). The CDR3 is made up of 14 amino acids. Germline values: CDR1 GTSNPN, CDR2 SVGIG (reference sequence). V was shortened by 4 bases and J by 10 bases, with 19 bases between the two germline ends. The CDR3 loop reads CAWTQTGADGKLFF. The CDR3 DNA reads TGTGCCTGGACCCAGACAGGAGCGGATGGAAAACTGTTTTTT.

This clone turned up a few times. The rearrangement joins TRBV5-4 to TRBJ2-3, with D possibly TRBD2 on 6 matching bases. The CDR3 runs 14 residues. CDR1 and CDR2 (germline): SGHNT, YYREEE (reference sequence). V gave up 4 bases and J gave up 3 bases, with 12 bases separating them. The CDR3 DNA reads as TGTGCCAGCAGCACCGGACTAAGGACAGATACGCAGTATTTT. It encodes CASSTGLRTDTQYF.

J is TRBJ2-3 and V is TRBV6-4, with D possibly being TRBD2 (7 bases). The CDR3 has 13 residues. CDR1 MRHNA and CDR2 SNTAGT come from the germline V gene. V dropped 4 bases and J dropped 6 bases, with 11 bases sitting between them. The CDR3 coding sequence is TGTGCCAGCAGTGTAAAGGGGGGGGATACGCAGTATTTT. Protein product: CASSVKGGDTQYF.

CDR3 DNA: TGCGCCAGCCGGGACAGGGTATACGAGCAGTACTTC. Translated, it gives CASRDRVYEQYF. The rearrangement links TRBV10-1 to TRBJ2-7, with 9 nucleotides matching TRBD1. Germline assignment: CDR1 WNHNN and CDR2 SYGVQD (reference sequence). The CDR3 sequence is 12 residues long. The V gene end was trimmed by 8 bases and the J gene end by 4 bases; junction bases not matched to a gene: 3.